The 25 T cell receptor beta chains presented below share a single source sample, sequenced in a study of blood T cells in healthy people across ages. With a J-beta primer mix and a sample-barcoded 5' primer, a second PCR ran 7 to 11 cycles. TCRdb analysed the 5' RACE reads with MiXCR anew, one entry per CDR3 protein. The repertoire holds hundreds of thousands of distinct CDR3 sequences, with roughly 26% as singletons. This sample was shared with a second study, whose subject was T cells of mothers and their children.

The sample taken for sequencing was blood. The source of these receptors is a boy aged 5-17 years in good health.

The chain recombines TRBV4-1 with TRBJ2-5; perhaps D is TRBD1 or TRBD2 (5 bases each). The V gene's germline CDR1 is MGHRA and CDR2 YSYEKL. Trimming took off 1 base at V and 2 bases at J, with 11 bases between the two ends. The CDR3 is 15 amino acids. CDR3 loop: CASSQGVGEQETQYF. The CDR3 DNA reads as TGCGCCAGCAGCCAAGGGGTGGGGGAGCAAGAGACCCAGTACTTC.

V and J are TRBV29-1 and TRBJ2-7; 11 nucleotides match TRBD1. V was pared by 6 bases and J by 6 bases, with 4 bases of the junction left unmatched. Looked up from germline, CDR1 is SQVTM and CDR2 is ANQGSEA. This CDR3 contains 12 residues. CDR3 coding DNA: TGCAGCGTGGAGGGACAGGGGGGCGAGCAGTACTTC. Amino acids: CSVEGQGGEQYF.

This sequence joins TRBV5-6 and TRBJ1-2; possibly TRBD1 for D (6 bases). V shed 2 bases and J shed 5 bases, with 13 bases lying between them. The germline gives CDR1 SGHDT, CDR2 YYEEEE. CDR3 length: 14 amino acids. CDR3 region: CASSFLGQGYGYTF. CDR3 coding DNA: TGTGCCAGCAGCTTTCTGGGACAAGGATATGGCTACACCTTC.

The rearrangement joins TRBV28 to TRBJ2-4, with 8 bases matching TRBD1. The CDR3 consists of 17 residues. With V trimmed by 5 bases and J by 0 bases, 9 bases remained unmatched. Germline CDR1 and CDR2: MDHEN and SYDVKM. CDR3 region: CASSPTGQGLAKNIQYF. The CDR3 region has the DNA TGTGCCAGCAGTCCCACTGGACAGGGCTTAGCCAAAAACATTCAGTACTTC.

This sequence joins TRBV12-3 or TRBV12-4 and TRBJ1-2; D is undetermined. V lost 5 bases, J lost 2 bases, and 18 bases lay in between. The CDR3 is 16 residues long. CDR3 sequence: CASSPESGRANYGYTF. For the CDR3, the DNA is TGTGCCAGCAGTCCAGAGTCTGGTAGGGCGAACTATGGCTACACCTTC.

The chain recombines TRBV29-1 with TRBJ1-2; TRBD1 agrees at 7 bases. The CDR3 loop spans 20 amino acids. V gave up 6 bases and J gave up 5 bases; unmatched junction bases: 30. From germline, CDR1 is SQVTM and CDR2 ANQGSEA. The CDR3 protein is CSVPRGSGHQPQPKGYGYTF. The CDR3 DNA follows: TGCAGCGTCCCCAGGGGGTCCGGACACCAGCCCCAGCCAAAAGGTTATGGCTACACCTTC.

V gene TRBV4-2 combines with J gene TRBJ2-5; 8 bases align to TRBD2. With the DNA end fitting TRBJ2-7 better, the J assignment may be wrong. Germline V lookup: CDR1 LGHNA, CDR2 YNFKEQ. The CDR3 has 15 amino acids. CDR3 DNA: TGTGCCAGCAGCCAAGATCTAGCGGGTGTCTACGAGCAGTACTTC. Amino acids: CASSQDLAGVYEQYF.

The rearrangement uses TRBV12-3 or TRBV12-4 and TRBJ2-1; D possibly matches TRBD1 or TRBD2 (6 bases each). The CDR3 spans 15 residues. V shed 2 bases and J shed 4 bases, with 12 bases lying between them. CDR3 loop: CASSLRWGAYNEQFF. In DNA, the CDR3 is TGTGCCAGCAGTTTAAGGTGGGGGGCATACAATGAGCAGTTCTTC.

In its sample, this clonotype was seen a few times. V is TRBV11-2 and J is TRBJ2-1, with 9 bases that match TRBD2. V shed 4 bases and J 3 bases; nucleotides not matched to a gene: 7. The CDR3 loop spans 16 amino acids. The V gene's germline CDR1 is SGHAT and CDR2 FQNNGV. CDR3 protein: CASSSTTSGYYNEQFF. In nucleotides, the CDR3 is TGTGCCAGCAGCTCAACGACTAGCGGATACTACAATGAGCAGTTCTTC. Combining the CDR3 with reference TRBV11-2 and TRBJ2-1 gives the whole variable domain EAGVAQSPRYKIIEKRQSVAFWCNPISGHATLYWYQQILGQGPKLLIQFQNNGVVDDSQLPKDRFSAERLKGVDSTLKIQPAKLEDSAVYLCASSSTTSGYYNEQFFGPGTRLTVL.

CDR3 protein: CASSERGHRETQYF. Here the CDR3 DNA reads TGTGCCAGCAGTGAAAGGGGTCACCGCGAGACCCAGTACTTC. The chain combines TRBV25-1 with TRBJ2-1; possibly TRBD1 for D (5 bases). The end of the DNA aligns better with TRBJ2-5, so the J call may be wrong. The germline V gene encodes CDR1 MGHDK and CDR2 SYGVNS. This CDR3 region has 14 residues.

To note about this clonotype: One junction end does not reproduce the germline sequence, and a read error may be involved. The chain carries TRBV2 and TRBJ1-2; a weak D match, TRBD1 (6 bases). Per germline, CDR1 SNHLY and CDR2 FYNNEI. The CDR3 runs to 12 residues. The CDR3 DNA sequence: TGTGCCAGCAGGACCGAGAAGGGACACTTGAAGTTC. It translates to CASRTEKGHLKF.

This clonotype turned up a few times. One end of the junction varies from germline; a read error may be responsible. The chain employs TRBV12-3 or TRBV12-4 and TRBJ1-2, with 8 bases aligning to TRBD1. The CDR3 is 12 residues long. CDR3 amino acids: CASSLASGGESF. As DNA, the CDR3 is TGTGCCAGCAGTTTAGCGTCAGGGGGCGAAAGCTTC.

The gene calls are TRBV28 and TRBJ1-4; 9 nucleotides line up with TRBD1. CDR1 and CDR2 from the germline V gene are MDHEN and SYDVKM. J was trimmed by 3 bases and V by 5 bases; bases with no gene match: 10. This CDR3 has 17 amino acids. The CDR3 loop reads CASSPNRGRLSNEKLFF. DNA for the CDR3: TGTGCCAGCAGTCCGAACAGGGGGCGGTTATCTAATGAAAAACTGTTTTTT. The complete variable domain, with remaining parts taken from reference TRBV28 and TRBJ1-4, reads DVKVTQSSRYLVKRTGEKVFLECVQDMDHENMFWYRQDPGLGLRLIYFSYDVKMKEKGDIPEGYSVSREKKERFSLILESASTNQTSMYLCASSPNRGRLSNEKLFFGSGTQLSVL.

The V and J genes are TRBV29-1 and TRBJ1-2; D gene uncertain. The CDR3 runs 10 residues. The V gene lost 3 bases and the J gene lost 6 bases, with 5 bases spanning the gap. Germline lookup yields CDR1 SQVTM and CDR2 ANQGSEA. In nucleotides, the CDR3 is TGCAGCGTTGACGGTAATGGCTACACCTTC. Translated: CSVDGNGYTF.

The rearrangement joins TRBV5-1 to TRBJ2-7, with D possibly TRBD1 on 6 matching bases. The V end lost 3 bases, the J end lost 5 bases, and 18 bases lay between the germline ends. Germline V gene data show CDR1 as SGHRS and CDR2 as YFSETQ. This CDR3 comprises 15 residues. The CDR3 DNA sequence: TGCGCCAGCAGCTCGGACAGCGCGAGGATTAACGAGCAGTACTTC. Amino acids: CASSSDSARINEQYF.

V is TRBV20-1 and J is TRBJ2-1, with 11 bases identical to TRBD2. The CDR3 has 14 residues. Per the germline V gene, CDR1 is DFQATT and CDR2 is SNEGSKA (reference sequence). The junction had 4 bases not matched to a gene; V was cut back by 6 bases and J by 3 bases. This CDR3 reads CSAVLAGGYNEQFF. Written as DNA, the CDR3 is TGCAGTGCCGTTCTAGCGGGGGGCTACAATGAGCAGTTCTTC.

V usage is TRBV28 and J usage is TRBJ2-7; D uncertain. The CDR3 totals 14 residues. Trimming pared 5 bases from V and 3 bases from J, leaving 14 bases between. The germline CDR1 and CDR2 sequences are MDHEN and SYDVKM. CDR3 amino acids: CASSPPQEIYEQYF. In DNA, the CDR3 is TGTGCCAGCAGTCCACCCCAAGAAATCTACGAGCAGTACTTC.

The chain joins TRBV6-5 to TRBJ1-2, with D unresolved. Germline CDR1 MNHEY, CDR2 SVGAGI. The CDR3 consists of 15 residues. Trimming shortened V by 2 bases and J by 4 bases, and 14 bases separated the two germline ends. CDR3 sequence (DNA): TGTGCCAGCAGTTACCTCACACCCGGGCGCTATGGCTACACCTTC. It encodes CASSYLTPGRYGYTF.

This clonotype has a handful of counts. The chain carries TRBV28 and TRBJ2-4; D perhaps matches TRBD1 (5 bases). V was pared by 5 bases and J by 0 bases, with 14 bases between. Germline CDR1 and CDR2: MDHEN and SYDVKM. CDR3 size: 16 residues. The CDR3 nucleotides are TGTGCCAGCAGTCCCTCCGACAGCCTAGCCAAAAACATTCAGTACTTC. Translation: CASSPSDSLAKNIQYF. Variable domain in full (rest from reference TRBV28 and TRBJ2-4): DVKVTQSSRYLVKRTGEKVFLECVQDMDHENMFWYRQDPGLGLRLIYFSYDVKMKEKGDIPEGYSVSREKKERFSLILESASTNQTSMYLCASSPSDSLAKNIQYFGAGTRLSVL.

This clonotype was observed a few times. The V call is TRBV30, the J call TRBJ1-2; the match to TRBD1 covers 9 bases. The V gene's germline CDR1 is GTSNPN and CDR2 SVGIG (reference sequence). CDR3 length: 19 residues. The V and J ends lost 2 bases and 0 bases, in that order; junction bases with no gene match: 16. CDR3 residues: CAWSPQPGQGLFSNYGYTF. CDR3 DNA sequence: TGTGCCTGGAGTCCTCAACCGGGACAGGGTTTATTTTCTAACTATGGCTACACCTTC.

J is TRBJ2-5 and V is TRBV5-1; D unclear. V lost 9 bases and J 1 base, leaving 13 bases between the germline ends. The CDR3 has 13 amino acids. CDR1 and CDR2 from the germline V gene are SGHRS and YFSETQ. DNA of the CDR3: TGCGCCACCCCGGGTGCGGTCCAAGAGACCCAGTACTTC. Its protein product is CATPGAVQETQYF. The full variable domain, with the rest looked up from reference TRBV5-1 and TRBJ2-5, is KAGVTQTPRYLIKTRGQQVTLSCSPISGHRSVSWYQQTPGQGLQFLFEYFSETQRNKGNFPGRFSGRQFSNSRSEMNVSTLELGDSALYLCATPGAVQETQYFGPGTRLLVL.

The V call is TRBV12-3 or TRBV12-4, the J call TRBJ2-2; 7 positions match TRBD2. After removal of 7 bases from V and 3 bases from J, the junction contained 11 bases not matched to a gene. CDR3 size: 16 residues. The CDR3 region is CASTPMGGVDTGELFF. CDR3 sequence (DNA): TGTGCCAGCACCCCGATGGGGGGGGTGGACACCGGGGAGCTGTTTTTT.

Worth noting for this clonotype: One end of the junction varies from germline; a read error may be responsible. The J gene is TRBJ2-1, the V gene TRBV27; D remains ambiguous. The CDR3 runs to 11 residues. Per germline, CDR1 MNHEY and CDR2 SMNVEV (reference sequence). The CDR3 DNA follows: TGTGCCAGCAGTTTATCCCACCACTGGTACTTC. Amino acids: CASSLSHHWYF.

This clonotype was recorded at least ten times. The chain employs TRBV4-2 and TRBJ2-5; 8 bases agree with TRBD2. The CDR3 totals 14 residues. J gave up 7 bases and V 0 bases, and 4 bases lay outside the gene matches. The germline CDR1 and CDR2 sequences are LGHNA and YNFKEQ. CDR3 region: CASSQDPGGATQYF. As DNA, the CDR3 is TGTGCCAGCAGCCAAGATCCGGGGGGGGCGACCCAGTACTTC.

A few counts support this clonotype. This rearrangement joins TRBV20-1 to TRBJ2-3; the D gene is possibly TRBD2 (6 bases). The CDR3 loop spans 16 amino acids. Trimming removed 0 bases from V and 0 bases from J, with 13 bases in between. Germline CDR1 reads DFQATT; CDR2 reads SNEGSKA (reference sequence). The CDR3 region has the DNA TGCAGTGCTAGAGATCCCGGGGGAAGGAGCACAGATACGCAGTATTTT. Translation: CSARDPGGRSTDTQYF.